This is a list of T cell receptor beta chains from one sample in a study of blood T cell repertoires in COVID-19. Repertoires were generated with immunoSEQ multiplex PCR, while TCRdb's copy carries only in-frame clones and drops some. In the table there are fewer than 350,000 clones, 89% of which are singletons. Sequencing was done on a sample of PBMCs or T cells enriched from blood (not recorded which). The receptors here all came from a woman aged 35 to 49 who had recovered from COVID-19. CDR3s include the opening cysteine and the closing phenylalanine or tryptophan. A D gene is named only where the DNA matches it firmly. Clone size appears in some rows only: once, few, many, or a class for an expanded clone.

TRBJ1-2 NA NA TRBV11-2 TGTGCCAGCAGCTTAGACAGACTCTATGGCTACACCTTC CASSLDRLYGYTF
TRBJ1-2 NA TRBD1 TRBV27 TGTGCCAGCAGTTTCTACCCCCCCGACAGGGAGAGGAACTATGGCTACACCTTC CASSFYPPDRERNYGYTF
TRBJ2-5 NA NA TRBV30 TGTGCCTGGGGCCGTATAGCGGAGACCCAGTACTTC CAWGRIAETQYF
TRBJ1-1 NA NA TRBV6-1 TGTGCCAGCAGGGATCGACAGGTACTTACTGAAGCTTTCTTT CASRDRQVLTEAFF
TRBJ2-3 NA NA TRBV7-2 TGTGCCAGCAGCCCGTACTCTAGCACAGATACGCAGTATTTT CASSPYSSTDTQYF
TRBJ2-7 once NA TRBV6-5 TGTGCCAGCAGTTACACAGGGACGCGGGAGCAGTACTTC CASSYTGTREQYF
TRBJ2-5 NA NA TRBV7-9 TGTGCCAGCAGCTTAATTCAGGGGCCGCACCAAGAGACCCAGTACTTC CASSLIQGPHQETQYF
TRBJ2-3 NA TRBD1 TRBV4-3 TGCGCCAGCAGCCAGGCTCGCAGGGGGAGAGTTACGGATACGCAGTATTTT CASSQARRGRVTDTQYF
TRBJ1-2 NA NA TRBV14 TGTGCCAGCAGCCAAAGCAGAGGTGGTGGCTACACCTTC CASSQSRGGGYTF
TRBJ2-2 once NA TRBV7-3 TGTGCCAGCAGCTTGGGATGGGGGGAAACCGGGGAGCTGTTTTTT CASSLGWGETGELFF
TRBJ2-3 NA TRBD1 TRBV10-3 TGTGCCATCAGTGGGACAGGCCAAAGCACAGATACGCAGTATTTT CAISGTGQSTDTQYF
TRBJ1-1 NA TRBD1 TRBV16 TGTGCCAGCAGCCACGGGACAGTGATGAACACTGAAGCTTTCTTT CASSHGTVMNTEAFF
TRBJ1-1 once NA TRBV4-3 TGCGCCAGCAGCCAAGTTTGGGGGCGGAACACTGAAGCTTTCTTT CASSQVWGRNTEAFF
TRBJ1-6 NA TRBD1 TRBV11-2 TGTGCCAGCAGCTTAGCTGGGACAGTCTATAATTCACCCCTCCACTTT CASSLAGTVYNSPLHF
TRBJ2-3 NA NA TRBV7-7 TGTGCTAGCAGCCAGGGGAGCGGAAGCACAGATACGCAGTATTTT CASSQGSGSTDTQYF
TRBJ2-1 NA TRBD2 TRBV2 TGTGCCAGCAGATTCTGGACTAGCGGTCAGGATGAGCAGTTCTTC CASRFWTSGQDEQFF